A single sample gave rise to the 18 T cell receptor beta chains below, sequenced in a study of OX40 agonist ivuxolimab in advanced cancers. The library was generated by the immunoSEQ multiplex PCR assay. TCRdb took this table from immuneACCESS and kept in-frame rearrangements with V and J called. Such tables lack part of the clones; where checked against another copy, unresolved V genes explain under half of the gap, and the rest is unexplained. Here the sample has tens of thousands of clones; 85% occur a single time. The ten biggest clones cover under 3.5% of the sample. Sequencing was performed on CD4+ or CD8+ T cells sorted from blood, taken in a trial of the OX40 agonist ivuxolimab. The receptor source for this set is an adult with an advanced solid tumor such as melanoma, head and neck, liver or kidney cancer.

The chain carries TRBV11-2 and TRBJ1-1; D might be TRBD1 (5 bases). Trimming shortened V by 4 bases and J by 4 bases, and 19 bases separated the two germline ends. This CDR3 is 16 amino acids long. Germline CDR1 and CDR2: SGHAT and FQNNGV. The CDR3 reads CASSYETGAGPTEAFF. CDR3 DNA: TGTGCCAGCAGCTACGAGACCGGGGCAGGGCCCACTGAAGCTTTCTTT.

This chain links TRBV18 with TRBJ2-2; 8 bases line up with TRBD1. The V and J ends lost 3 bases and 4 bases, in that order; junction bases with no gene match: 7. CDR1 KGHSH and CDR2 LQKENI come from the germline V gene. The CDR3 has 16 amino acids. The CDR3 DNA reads TGTGCCAGCTCACCGCGCCAGGGGGCGAGCACCGGGGAGCTGTTTTTT. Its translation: CASSPRQGASTGELFF.

The CDR3: CASVTGVTDTQYF. The CDR3 nucleotides are TGTGCCAGCGTGACGGGAGTCACAGATACGCAGTATTTT. The V gene is TRBV2, the J gene TRBJ2-3; maybe TRBD2 (6 bases). This CDR3 region has 13 residues. V dropped 8 bases and J dropped 2 bases, with 11 bases sitting between them. Per germline, CDR1 SNHLY and CDR2 FYNNEI. The complete variable domain, with remaining parts taken from reference TRBV2 and TRBJ2-3, reads EPEVTQTPSHQVTQMGQEVILRCVPISNHLYFYWYRQILGQKVEFLVSFYNNEISEKSEIFDDQFSVERPDGSNFTLKIRSTKLEDSAMYFCASVTGVTDTQYFGPGTRLTVL.

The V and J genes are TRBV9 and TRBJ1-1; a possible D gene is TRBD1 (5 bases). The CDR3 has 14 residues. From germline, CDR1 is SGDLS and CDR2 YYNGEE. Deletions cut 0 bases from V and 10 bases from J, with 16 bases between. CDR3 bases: TGTGCCAGCAGCGTAGGGTTGTCAGGGTGGGGAGCTTTCTTT. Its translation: CASSVGLSGWGAFF. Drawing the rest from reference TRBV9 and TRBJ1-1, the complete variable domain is DSGVTQTPKHLITATGQRVTLRCSPRSGDLSVYWYQQSLDQGLQFLIQYYNGEERAKGNILERFSAQQFPDLHSELNLSSLELGDSALYFCASSVGLSGWGAFFGQGTRLTVV.

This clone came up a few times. This chain's CDR3 is CASSEVNEKLFF. The CDR3 region has the DNA TGTGCCAGCAGTGAGGTGAATGAAAAACTGTTTTTT. The chain uses TRBV28 and TRBJ1-4; unclear D gene. The CDR3 covers 12 residues. Germline V lookup: CDR1 MDHEN, CDR2 SYDVKM. V lost 5 bases and J lost 5, with 6 bases in between.

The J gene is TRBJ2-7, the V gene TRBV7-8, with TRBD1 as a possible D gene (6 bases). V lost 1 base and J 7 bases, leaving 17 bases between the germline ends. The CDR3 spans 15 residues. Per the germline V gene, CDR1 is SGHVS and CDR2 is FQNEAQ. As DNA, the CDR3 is TGTGCCAGCAGCTTAGAGGGTTACAGGGTGGGGGAGCAGTACTTC. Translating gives CASSLEGYRVGEQYF. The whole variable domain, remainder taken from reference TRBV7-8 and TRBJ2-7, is GAGVSQSPRYKVAKRGQDVALRCDPISGHVSLFWYQQALGQGPEFLTYFQNEAQLDKSGLPSDRFFAERPEGSVSTLKIQRTQQEDSAVYLCASSLEGYRVGEQYFGPGTRLTVT.

The CDR3 loop reads CAWSSGHSNQPQHF. The CDR3 DNA sequence: TGTGCCTGGAGTTCCGGACACAGCAATCAGCCCCAGCATTTT. V and J are TRBV30 and TRBJ1-5, with D perhaps TRBD1 (5 bases). This CDR3 comprises 14 residues. Trimming took off 2 bases at V and 1 base at J, with 9 bases between the two ends. Germline V gene data show CDR1 as GTSNPN and CDR2 as SVGIG (reference sequence). Looking up the rest from reference TRBV30 and TRBJ1-5 gives the full variable domain: SQTIHQWPATLVQPVGSPLSLECTVEGTSNPNLYWYRQAAGRGLQLLFYSVGIGQISSEVPQNLSASRPQDRQFILSSKKLLLSDSGFYLCAWSSGHSNQPQHFGDGTRLSIL.

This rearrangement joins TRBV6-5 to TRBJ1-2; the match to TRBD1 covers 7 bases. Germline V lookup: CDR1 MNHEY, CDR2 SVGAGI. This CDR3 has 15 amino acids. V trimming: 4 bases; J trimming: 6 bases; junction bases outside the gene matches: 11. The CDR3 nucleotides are TGTGCCAGCAGTTGGGGACCAGGGGGAGGGAATGGCTACACCTTC. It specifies CASSWGPGGGNGYTF.

CDR3 sequence (DNA): TGTGCCAGCAGCTCAGGGACTAGCGGACTCTACGAGCAGTACTTC. Its translation: CASSSGTSGLYEQYF. V is TRBV7-2 and J is TRBJ2-7, with 11 bases matching TRBD2. V was pared by 4 bases and J by 3 bases, with 5 bases of the junction left unmatched. This CDR3 region has 15 residues. Germline lookup yields CDR1 SGHTA and CDR2 FQGNSA.

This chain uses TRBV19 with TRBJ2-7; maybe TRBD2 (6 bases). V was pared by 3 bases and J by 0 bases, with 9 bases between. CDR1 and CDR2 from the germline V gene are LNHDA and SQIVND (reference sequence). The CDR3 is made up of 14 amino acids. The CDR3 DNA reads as TGTGCCAGTAGTATGGGGGGTAGCTCCTACGAGCAGTACTTC. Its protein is CASSMGGSSYEQYF. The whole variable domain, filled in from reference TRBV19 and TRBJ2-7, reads DGGITQSPKYLFRKEGQNVTLSCEQNLNHDAMYWYRQDPGQGLRLIYYSQIVNDFQKGDIAEGYSVSREKKESFPLTVTSAQKNPTAFYLCASSMGGSSYEQYFGPGTRLTVT.

The CDR3 bases are TGTGCCAGCAGTTACACAGGGGGGCGGAACGAGCAGTACTTC. It specifies CASSYTGGRNEQYF. The V and J genes are TRBV6-5 and TRBJ2-7; 8 nucleotides line up with TRBD1. V was clipped by 2 bases and J by 5 bases; unmatched bases: 5. Germline V gene sequence: CDR1 MNHEY, CDR2 SVGAGI. The CDR3 is made up of 14 amino acids.

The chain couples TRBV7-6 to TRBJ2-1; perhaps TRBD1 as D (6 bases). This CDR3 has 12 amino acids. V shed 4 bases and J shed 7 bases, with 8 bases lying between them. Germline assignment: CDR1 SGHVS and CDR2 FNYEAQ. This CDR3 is CASSSTGNEQFF. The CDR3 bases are TGTGCCAGCAGCTCAACAGGGAATGAGCAGTTCTTC.

CDR3 protein: CASRGDRPTQYF. Written as DNA, the CDR3 is TGTGCCAGCAGGGGGGACAGGCCGACCCAGTACTTC. The chain carries TRBV2 and TRBJ2-5, with 8 nucleotides matching TRBD1. This CDR3 is 12 amino acids long. CDR1 is SNHLY and CDR2 is FYNNEI in the germline V gene. The V gene end was trimmed by 6 bases and the J gene end by 7 bases; junction bases not matched to a gene: 4. Drawing the rest from reference TRBV2 and TRBJ2-5, the complete variable domain is EPEVTQTPSHQVTQMGQEVILRCVPISNHLYFYWYRQILGQKVEFLVSFYNNEISEKSEIFDDQFSVERPDGSNFTLKIRSTKLEDSAMYFCASRGDRPTQYFGPGTRLLVL.

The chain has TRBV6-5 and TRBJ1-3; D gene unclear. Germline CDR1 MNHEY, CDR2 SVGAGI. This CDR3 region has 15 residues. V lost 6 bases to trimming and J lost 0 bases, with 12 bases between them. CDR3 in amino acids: CASSERRLSGNTIYF. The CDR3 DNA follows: TGTGCCAGCAGCGAAAGGCGGCTCTCTGGAAACACCATATATTTT.

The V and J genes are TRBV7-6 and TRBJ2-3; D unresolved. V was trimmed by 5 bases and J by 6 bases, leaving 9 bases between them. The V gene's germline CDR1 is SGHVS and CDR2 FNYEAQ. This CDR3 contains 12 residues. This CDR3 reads CASSPSRDTQYF. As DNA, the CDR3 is TGTGCCAGCAGCCCTTCGAGGGATACGCAGTATTTT.

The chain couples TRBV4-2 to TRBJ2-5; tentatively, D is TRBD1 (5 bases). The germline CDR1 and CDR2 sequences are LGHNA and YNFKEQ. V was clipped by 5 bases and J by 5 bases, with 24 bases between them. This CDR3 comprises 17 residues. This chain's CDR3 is CASSSQAVGLTRETQYF. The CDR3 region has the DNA TGTGCCAGCAGCTCCCAGGCTGTGGGGCTTACAAGGGAGACCCAGTACTTC.

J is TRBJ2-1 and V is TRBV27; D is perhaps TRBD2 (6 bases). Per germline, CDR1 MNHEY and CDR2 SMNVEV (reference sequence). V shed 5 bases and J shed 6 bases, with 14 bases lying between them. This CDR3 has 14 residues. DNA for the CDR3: TGTGCCAGCAGTAAGGGACTTCGACGCAATGAGCAGTTCTTC. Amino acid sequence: CASSKGLRRNEQFF.

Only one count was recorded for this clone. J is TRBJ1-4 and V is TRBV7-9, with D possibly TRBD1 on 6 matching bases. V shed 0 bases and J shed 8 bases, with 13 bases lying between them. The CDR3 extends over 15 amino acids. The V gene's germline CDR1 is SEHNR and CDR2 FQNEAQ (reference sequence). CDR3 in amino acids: CASSLAMGAQEKLFF. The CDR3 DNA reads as TGTGCCAGCAGCTTAGCGATGGGGGCGCAGGAAAAACTGTTTTTT.